These 22 T cell receptor beta chains were sequenced from one sample in a study of identifying expanded T cells in peripheral blood. Repertoires were generated with immunoSEQ multiplex PCR, while TCRdb's copy carries only in-frame clones and drops some. The sample lists 75,000 to 95,000 clones; 85% to 90% were seen once. The material sequenced was blood. Receptors were obtained from a person aged 18 to 70 in good health.

The chain employs TRBV19 and TRBJ1-5; TRBD1 agrees at 9 bases. The CDR3 has 13 residues. V lost 5 bases to trimming and J lost 6 bases; unmatched junction nucleotides: 2. Germline values: CDR1 LNHDA, CDR2 SQIVND (reference sequence). The CDR3 reads CASSGTGPQPQHF. CDR3 coding DNA: TGTGCCAGTAGTGGGACAGGGCCTCAGCCCCAGCATTTT.

This clone has only a few counts. This chain connects TRBV18 to TRBJ1-2, with TRBD1 matching over 8 bases. Trimming removed 3 bases from V and 4 bases from J; junction bases left unmatched: 10. This CDR3 spans 16 amino acids. Germline CDR1 and CDR2: KGHSH and LQKENI. The CDR3, as DNA: TGTGCCAGCTCACCTAAATCCAGGGGGCTTTTCTATGGCTACACCTTC. It codes for CASSPKSRGLFYGYTF.

The chain joins TRBV15 to TRBJ1-3; 8 positions match TRBD1. Germline values: CDR1 LNHNV, CDR2 YYDKDF (reference sequence). V was pared by 4 bases and J by 4 bases, with 9 bases of the junction left unmatched. The CDR3 sequence is 16 residues long. CDR3: CATSTERTGSGNTIYF. CDR3 bases: TGTGCCACCAGCACCGAAAGGACAGGGTCCGGAAACACCATATATTTT.

The V gene is TRBV18, the J gene TRBJ2-3; 10 bases match TRBD2. The germline V gene encodes CDR1 KGHSH and CDR2 LQKENI. The trim removed 1 base at V and 6 bases at J, leaving 4 bases unmatched. The CDR3 has 15 residues. Written as DNA, the CDR3 is TGTGCCAGCTCACCACTTAGCGGGAGGTACGATACGCAGTATTTT. Translated: CASSPLSGRYDTQYF.

The CDR3 loop reads CASTLAGGINEQFF. In nucleotides, the CDR3 is TGTGCCAGCACCCTAGCGGGGGGTATAAATGAGCAGTTCTTC. J is TRBJ2-1 and V is TRBV7-6; 11 bases align to TRBD2. The trim removed 7 bases at V and 7 bases at J, leaving 6 bases unmatched. The CDR3 contains 14 residues. Germline loops: CDR1 SGHVS, CDR2 FNYEAQ.

The chain recombines TRBV7-9 with TRBJ2-4; D not certain. The germline gives CDR1 SEHNR, CDR2 FQNEAQ (reference sequence). CDR3 size: 17 residues. Trimming left V 1 base short and J 0 bases short, with 13 bases between. CDR3 DNA sequence: TGTGCCAGCAGCTTAGTGGTGACCCCATTAGCCAAAAACATTCAGTACTTC. Translating it yields CASSLVVTPLAKNIQYF.

This clone occurred a few times. The V and J genes are TRBV15 and TRBJ1-1; D remains unclear. This CDR3 is 15 amino acids long. Trimming took off 0 bases at V and 3 bases at J, with 11 bases between the two ends. The V gene's germline CDR1 is LNHNV and CDR2 YYDKDF (reference sequence). DNA for the CDR3: TGTGCCACCAGCAGAGATCCGGTCCTAGACACTGAAGCTTTCTTT. Its protein product is CATSRDPVLDTEAFF.

The V gene is TRBV6-5, the J gene TRBJ2-1, with TRBD1 matching over 8 bases. The trim removed 2 bases at V and 7 bases at J, leaving 7 bases unmatched. In germline, CDR1 is MNHEY, CDR2 SVGAGI. The CDR3 covers 15 residues. The CDR3 sequence: CASSYPRGRGNEQFF. The CDR3 DNA follows: TGTGCCAGCAGTTACCCCAGGGGGCGCGGGAATGAGCAGTTCTTC.

The chain links TRBV5-1 to TRBJ1-3; D gene ambiguous. Germline CDR1 reads SGHRS; CDR2 reads YFSETQ. With 0 bases removed from V and 0 bases from J, the gap between germline ends came to 4 bases. The CDR3 consists of 14 residues. The CDR3 sequence: CASSLGFSGNTIYF. In DNA, the CDR3 is TGCGCCAGCAGCTTGGGTTTCTCTGGAAACACCATATATTTT.

V usage is TRBV27 and J usage is TRBJ1-6; 8 bases fit TRBD1. In germline, CDR1 is MNHEY, CDR2 SMNVEV (reference sequence). CDR3 length: 14 amino acids. V lost 6 bases, J lost 9 bases, and 7 bases stayed unmatched. The CDR3 sequence is CASSPDRVGSPLHF. DNA for the CDR3: TGTGCCAGCAGCCCGGACAGGGTTGGTTCACCCCTCCACTTT.

This clone has only a few counts. The chain is built from TRBV11-2 and TRBJ2-3; 7 nucleotides match TRBD2. Germline V gene sequence: CDR1 SGHAT, CDR2 FQNNGV. Germline trimming cut 4 bases from V and 2 bases from J; bases unmatched to any gene: 18. The length of the CDR3 is 19 residues. The CDR3 here is CASSYFSRAGRGLTDTQYF. The CDR3 DNA is TGTGCCAGCAGCTATTTCTCCAGGGCGGGGAGGGGTCTCACAGATACGCAGTATTTT.

The chain joins TRBV27 to TRBJ2-7, with a weak D call TRBD2 (5 bases). Deletions cut 5 bases from V and 2 bases from J, with 13 bases between. Germline CDR1 is MNHEY and CDR2 is SMNVEV (reference sequence). This CDR3 is built from 14 residues. The CDR3 spells CASSPKTGTYEQYF. DNA of the CDR3: TGTGCCAGCAGTCCCAAGACGGGAACCTACGAGCAGTACTTC.

This chain links TRBV18 with TRBJ1-4; 8 nucleotides line up with TRBD1. Germline V gene data show CDR1 as KGHSH and CDR2 as LQKENI. This CDR3 contains 14 residues. The junction had 7 bases not matched to a gene; V was cut back by 5 bases and J by 8 bases. This CDR3 reads CASSSTGVQEKLFF. Here the CDR3 DNA reads TGTGCCAGCTCATCGACAGGGGTACAGGAAAAACTGTTTTTT.

The CDR3 DNA is TGTGCCACAACACCTAACTATAATTCACCCCTCCACTTT. Protein product: CATTPNYNSPLHF. This chain links TRBV30 with TRBJ1-6; the D is unclear. CDR3 length: 13 amino acids. V was pared by 8 bases and J by 3 bases, with 11 bases between. CDR1 and CDR2 (germline): GTSNPN, SVGIG (reference sequence).

The V gene is TRBV7-2, the J gene TRBJ1-1; D remains unclear. The germline V gene encodes CDR1 SGHTA and CDR2 FQGNSA. The V end was cut by 4 bases, the J end by 7 bases, with 16 bases between. The CDR3 spans 14 residues. The CDR3 bases are TGTGCCAGCAGCTATACCTCCGGGTCACATGAAGCTTTCTTT. Its protein product is CASSYTSGSHEAFF.

This clone showed up just once. The J gene is TRBJ1-2, the V gene TRBV28, with D maybe TRBD1 (5 bases). Deletions cut 8 bases from V and 8 bases from J, with 12 bases between. The CDR3 contains 11 residues. Germline V gene sequence: CDR1 MDHEN, CDR2 SYDVKM. The CDR3: CASGGRVGYTF. The CDR3 DNA sequence: TGTGCCAGCGGGGGGAGGGTCGGCTACACCTTC.

This clone was recorded once. The chain is built from TRBV2 and TRBJ2-5; 8 nucleotides agree with TRBD1. V shed 10 bases, J shed 5 bases, and the junction held 6 bases outside the gene matches. The V gene's germline CDR1 is SNHLY and CDR2 FYNNEI. This CDR3 contains 12 residues. The CDR3 here is CATATGGETQYF. The CDR3 nucleotides read TGTGCCACCGCCACAGGGGGTGAGACCCAGTACTTC. Full variable domain (outside the CDR3, taken from reference TRBV2 and TRBJ2-5): EPEVTQTPSHQVTQMGQEVILRCVPISNHLYFYWYRQILGQKVEFLVSFYNNEISEKSEIFDDQFSVERPDGSNFTLKIRSTKLEDSAMYFCATATGGETQYFGPGTRLLVL.

This chain links TRBV7-6 with TRBJ1-3, with a weak D call TRBD1 (5 bases). V was cut by 3 bases and J by 4 bases, with 16 bases left in between. This CDR3 contains 16 residues. Germline-derived CDR1 and CDR2 are SGHVS and FNYEAQ. The DNA of the CDR3 is TGTGCCAGCAGCTTGACGAATCCGGGACGAGGAAACACCATATATTTT. It is translated as CASSLTNPGRGNTIYF.

The chain joins TRBV27 to TRBJ2-1; D could derive from TRBD1 or TRBD2 (5 bases each). The V end lost 3 bases, the J end lost 3 bases, and 15 bases lay between the germline ends. CDR1 is MNHEY and CDR2 is SMNVEV in the germline V gene (reference sequence). CDR3 length: 16 residues. CDR3 sequence reads: CASSFFPGLVYNEQFF. The CDR3 region has the DNA TGTGCCAGCAGTTTTTTTCCGGGGCTAGTCTACAATGAGCAGTTCTTC.

This clone was seen a single time. The CDR3 region has the DNA TGTGCCGCCCAAGGTCCAGGGGGCTACGAGCAGTACTTC. Its translation: CAAQGPGGYEQYF. The V and J genes are TRBV6-5 and TRBJ2-7, with TRBD1 identical over 7 bases. Germline V gene sequence: CDR1 MNHEY, CDR2 SVGAGI. This CDR3 contains 13 residues. Trimming removed 11 bases from V and 3 bases from J; junction bases left unmatched: 10.

In its sample, this clone was seen once. The chain couples TRBV5-1 to TRBJ1-3; the match to TRBD1 covers 9 bases. Germline loops: CDR1 SGHRS, CDR2 YFSETQ. This CDR3 is 17 amino acids long. J was trimmed by 1 base and V by 4 bases; bases with no gene match: 9. In DNA, the CDR3 is TGCGCCAGCAGCGTTTTATTTGGGACAGGGTCTGGAAACACCATATATTTT. As protein: CASSVLFGTGSGNTIYF.

The chain recombines TRBV7-4 with TRBJ2-1; no reliable D call. The V gene's germline CDR1 is SGHVT and CDR2 SQSDAQ. CDR3 length: 14 amino acids. Trimming removed 7 bases at V and 3 bases at J, with 13 bases between. The CDR3 protein is CASNLQRNYNEQFF. The CDR3 coding sequence is TGTGCCAGCAACCTACAGAGGAACTACAATGAGCAGTTCTTC.